This T cell receptor (beta chain) emerged from a study of post-analysis software for immune sequencing data. Germline CDR1 SGHTA, CDR2 FQGNSA. The CDR3 contains 13 residues. As concerns this clonotype: The antigen is undetermined. One end of the junction does not line up with germline, which may come from a read error.

The study, taken as a whole, reports: Controls showed significantly higher normalized Chao1 diversity than did multiple sclerosis patients. In patients, TRBV5-6, TRBV5-1 and TRBV20-1 belonged to five TRBV segments found more frequently than in controls.

The TCR beta cDNA libraries contained unique molecular identifiers. cDNA molecules numbering about 470,000 came from roughly 1 to 10 million T cells. MiXCR, applied by TCRdb to the PCR reads, yields one record per CDR3 protein. The sample records approximately 150,000 distinct CDR3 sequences, about 29% being singletons. The receptor comes from a girl aged 5-17 years with multiple sclerosis. This chain joins TRBV7-2 and TRBJ2-5; D perhaps matches TRBD2 (5 bases). The source material was blood. CDR3 nucleotide sequence: TGTGCCAGCAGCCAAATCGAGGGAGAGACCCGGTACTTC. It translates to CASSQIEGETRYF.